The sample holds many counts of the clone carrying this TCR beta chain. The data are from a study of T cell repertoires in cytomegalovirus infection. The trim removed 3 bases at V and 5 bases at J, leaving 10 bases unmatched. This CDR3 has 16 residues. CDR1 and CDR2 from the germline V gene are SGHTA and FQGNSA. TCRdb redid the calling of the reads with MiXCR, one entry per CDR3 protein. Of 65,000 to 90,000 distinct CDR3 sequences listed, 3.5% to 4.5% were seen once; the top ten hold about 4.6%. The sequenced sample consisted of PBMCs. This clonotype was obtained from a human donor in good health (CMV status not recorded). Some clones in this sample may be carry-over from other donors' samples. The chain uses TRBV7-2 and TRBJ2-3, with 8 bases aligning to TRBD1. DNA for the CDR3: TGTGCCAGCAGCTTTCAGGGGGCCCTCCCGGGAGATACGCAGTATTTT. Translating gives CASSFQGALPGDTQYF. Using reference TRBV7-2 and TRBJ2-3 for the parts outside the CDR3, the full variable domain is GAGVSQSPSNKVTEKGKDVELRCDPISGHTALYWYRQSLGQGLEFLIYFQGNSAPDKSGLPSDRFSAERTGGSVSTLTIQRTQQEDSAVYLCASSFQGALPGDTQYFGPGTRLTVL.